This entry lists 24 T cell receptor beta chains sequenced from one sample in a study of T cells in Graves' hyperthyroidism and ophthalmopathy. Amplification targeted TCR beta CDR3 regions from RNA transcripts. The study used the HTBI primer set for a first-round RT-PCR of the TCR CDR3. TCRdb re-called the multiplex PCR reads through MiXCR, storing one row per CDR3 protein. This table holds approximately 600,000 distinct CDR3 sequences, around 15% found once. Sequenced sample: blood. The receptors here all came from a woman in her 40s with Graves' ophthalmopathy.

This clonotype was seen more than once but under ten times. The chain employs TRBV19 and TRBJ1-5, with D possibly TRBD1 on 6 matching bases. Germline values: CDR1 LNHDA, CDR2 SQIVND (reference sequence). CDR3 length: 14 residues. V gave up 6 bases and J gave up 4 bases, with 13 bases separating them. This CDR3 is CASRGLGGNQPQHF. The CDR3 region has the DNA TGTGCCAGTAGAGGACTAGGGGGAAATCAGCCCCAGCATTTT.

This clonotype was counted many times. The chain has TRBV7-9 and TRBJ2-5, with D possibly TRBD2 on 6 matching bases. The CDR3 is made up of 15 amino acids. In germline, CDR1 is SEHNR, CDR2 FQNEAQ (reference sequence). V was cut by 5 bases and J by 5 bases, with 18 bases left in between. CDR3 residues: CASSLLTSRQETQYF. The CDR3 region has the DNA TGTGCCAGCAGCCTCCTGACTAGTAGGCAGGAGACCCAGTACTTC.

This clonotype occurred many times. The chain combines TRBV6-7 with TRBJ2-7; D possibly uses TRBD1 or TRBD2 (5 bases each). TRBV6-7 is annotated as an ORF whose role is uncertain. This CDR3 is 13 amino acids long. Trimming removed 2 bases from V and 3 bases from J, with 8 bases in between. The CDR3 coding sequence is TGTGCCAGCAGTTACCAGGGAGTCTACGAGCAGTACTTC. Residues: CASSYQGVYEQYF.

Many counts were recorded for this clonotype. The rearrangement links TRBV28 to TRBJ1-1; 11 bases line up with TRBD1. The germline gives CDR1 MDHEN, CDR2 SYDVKM. Trimming at V came to 9 bases and at J to 4 bases, leaving 10 bases not matched to a gene. The CDR3 runs 15 residues. As DNA, the CDR3 is TGTGCCAGTTCCGGGGACAGGGGGGGAGGCACTGAAGCTTTCTTT. Amino acids: CASSGDRGGGTEAFF.

In DNA, the CDR3 is TGTGCCAGCTCACCACCGTCGACTAGAGCCCACGAGCAGTACTTC. It specifies CASSPPSTRAHEQYF. This chain links TRBV18 with TRBJ2-7, with a tentative D call TRBD2 (6 bases). V was trimmed by 0 bases and J by 5 bases, leaving 14 bases between them. There are 15 residues in the CDR3. Germline V CDR1 and CDR2: KGHSH, LQKENI.

The J gene is TRBJ2-7, the V gene TRBV7-9; 7 bases align to TRBD1. This CDR3 has 13 residues. Looked up from germline, CDR1 is SEHNR and CDR2 is FQNEAQ (reference sequence). The V gene end was trimmed by 4 bases and the J gene end by 7 bases; junction bases not matched to a gene: 7. CDR3 sequence reads: CASSWGQLYEQYF. For the CDR3, the DNA is TGTGCCAGCAGCTGGGGACAGCTCTATGAGCAGTACTTC.

The V gene is TRBV28, the J gene TRBJ1-1; 10 bases match TRBD1. The germline gives CDR1 MDHEN, CDR2 SYDVKM. Losses at the gene ends were 4 bases for V and 2 bases for J; bases not matched to a gene: 7. CDR3 length: 16 residues. CDR3 nucleotide sequence: TGTGCCAGCAGTTACCGGGACAGGGGACCAAACACTGAAGCTTTCTTT. Translated, it gives CASSYRDRGPNTEAFF.

In the case of this clonotype: Relative to the germline gene, one junction end is altered; a read error may explain this. The CDR3 DNA is TGTGCCGGCAGTGAAGAAGGGGGCAGCAATCAGCCCCAGCATTTT. Translated, it gives CAGSEEGGSNQPQHF. The chain joins TRBV2 to TRBJ1-5; 7 bases match TRBD1. Germline values: CDR1 SNHLY, CDR2 FYNNEI. CDR3 length: 15 amino acids. The whole variable domain, remainder taken from reference TRBV2 and TRBJ1-5, is EPEVTQTPSHQVTQMGQEVILRCVPISNHLYFYWYRQILGQKVEFLVSFYNNEISEKSEIFDDQFSVERPDGSNFTLKIRSTKLEDSAMYFCAGSEEGGSNQPQHFGDGTRLSIL.

This clonotype was picked up many times. This chain connects TRBV7-2 to TRBJ2-2, with 8 bases identical to TRBD2. The CDR3 spans 13 residues. CDR1 SGHTA and CDR2 FQGNSA come from the germline V gene. J lost 6 bases, V lost 10 bases, and 7 bases had no gene match. The CDR3 nucleotides read TGTGCCACCGGGTCGGGAGGGGCCGGGGAGCTGTTTTTT. It specifies CATGSGGAGELFF.

This clonotype was recorded at least ten times. The CDR3 region has the DNA TGTGCCAGCAGTTTTAAAATTCCAACAGGGGGCAACTATGGCTACACCTTC. Translated: CASSFKIPTGGNYGYTF. J is TRBJ1-2 and V is TRBV28; 9 bases match TRBD1. With 3 bases clipped from V and 2 bases from J, the junction kept 10 bases outside the gene matches. Germline V gives CDR1 MDHEN, CDR2 SYDVKM. The CDR3 consists of 17 residues.

This clonotype was picked up many times. The chain links TRBV11-2 to TRBJ2-7, with D unclear. V was trimmed by 3 bases and J by 5 bases, leaving 17 bases between them. This CDR3 spans 15 amino acids. Germline V gene sequence: CDR1 SGHAT, CDR2 FQNNGV. This CDR3 reads CASSFSVNTGHEQYF. The CDR3 coding sequence is TGTGCCAGCAGCTTTTCGGTTAATACGGGCCACGAGCAGTACTTC.

Ten or more counts support this clonotype. The rearrangement uses TRBV6-2 or TRBV6-3 and TRBJ1-2; D is possibly TRBD1 (5 bases). The CDR3 covers 14 residues. Germline V lookup: CDR1 MNHEY, CDR2 SVGEGT. Trimming stripped 7 bases from V and 8 bases from J, with 20 bases between. The DNA for the CDR3 is TGTGCCAGCATTAGCCCGGGACCTTTTCGGGGCTACACCTTC. It codes for CASISPGPFRGYTF.

The rearrangement uses TRBV28 and TRBJ1-1; 10 bases fit TRBD1. CDR1 is MDHEN and CDR2 is SYDVKM in the germline V gene. V dropped 8 bases and J dropped 5; count of bases not matched to a gene: 11. This CDR3 spans 15 amino acids. The CDR3 coding sequence is TGTGCCAGCGGGACAGGGGTAGGAGTTGTTACTGAAGCTTTCTTT. Its protein product is CASGTGVGVVTEAFF.

This clonotype appeared a few times. The chain is built from TRBV28 and TRBJ2-5, with D possibly being TRBD2 (6 bases). CDR3 length: 13 amino acids. Trimming removed 8 bases at V and 5 bases at J, with 15 bases between. CDR1 MDHEN and CDR2 SYDVKM come from the germline V gene. CDR3: CASAGLTQETQYF. For the CDR3, the DNA is TGTGCCAGCGCGGGACTGACCCAGGAGACCCAGTACTTC.

The table lists this clonotype with many counts. This may be a read error, as it is one base from a much larger clone. This rearrangement joins TRBV20-1 to TRBJ2-5; unclear D gene. This CDR3 has 11 residues. CDR1 and CDR2 from the germline V gene are DFQATT and SNEGSKA (reference sequence). CDR3 sequence reads: CSVRDQETQYF. CDR3 coding DNA: TGCAGCGTCCGGGACCAAGAGACCCAGTACTTC.

CDR3 nucleotides: TGCGCCAGCAGCCTCCGAAGCCCTCTGGAGACCCAGTACTTC. It yields the protein CASSLRSPLETQYF. J is TRBJ2-5 and V is TRBV5-1; D remains unclear. Germline CDR1 is SGHRS and CDR2 is YFSETQ. This CDR3 comprises 14 residues. Trimming stripped 4 bases from V and 5 bases from J, with 15 bases between.

This clonotype was observed a single time. Being one base from a much bigger clone, this may be a read error. V is TRBV28 and J is TRBJ2-2, with D maybe TRBD2 (6 bases). Germline V gene lookup returns CDR1 MDHEN and CDR2 SYDVKM. CDR3 length equals 18 residues. DNA of the CDR3: TGTGCCAGCAAGGGAGGTCTAAGGCGGACATCGAACACCGGGGATCTGTTTTTT. Encoded protein: CASKGGLRRTSNTGDLFF.

This clonotype was seen ten or more times. This chain joins TRBV28 and TRBJ1-2, with 7 bases identical to TRBD1. The CDR3 sequence is 13 residues long. CDR1 MDHEN and CDR2 SYDVKM come from the germline V gene. V was pared by 5 bases and J by 4 bases, with 4 bases of the junction left unmatched. The CDR3 loop is CASSGGQLYGYTF. The CDR3 coding sequence is TGTGCCAGCAGTGGGGGACAGCTCTATGGCTACACCTTC.

There are many counts of this clonotype. The chain combines TRBV7-9 with TRBJ2-5, with TRBD1 as a possible D gene (6 bases). CDR1 and CDR2 (germline): SEHNR, FQNEAQ (reference sequence). The V gene lost 4 bases and the J gene lost 2 bases, with 20 bases spanning the gap. This CDR3 contains 17 residues. CDR3 amino acids: CASSSSTGGLAQETQYF. In DNA form, the CDR3 reads TGTGCCAGCAGCTCTTCGACAGGAGGCTTAGCACAAGAGACCCAGTACTTC.

This clonotype was found many times. The chain carries TRBV12-3 or TRBV12-4 and TRBJ1-5; perhaps TRBD1 as D (5 bases). The CDR3 is 15 amino acids. V lost 5 bases and J lost 1, with 12 bases in between. The DNA for the CDR3 is TGTGCCAGCAGTAGACCGGGGGAAAGCAATCAGCCCCAGCATTTT. Residues: CASSRPGESNQPQHF.

This clonotype was detected only a few times. The chain combines TRBV11-1 with TRBJ1-3; 7 positions agree with TRBD1. Trimming at V came to 5 bases and at J to 0 bases, leaving 7 bases not matched to a gene. The germline V gene has CDR1 SGHAT and CDR2 FQDESV (reference sequence). The CDR3 has 16 amino acids. CDR3 nucleotide sequence: TGTGCCAGCAGCCCGAGGGACAGATACTCTGGAAACACCATATATTTT. Protein sequence: CASSPRDRYSGNTIYF.

This clonotype was counted at least ten times. This chain joins TRBV2 and TRBJ2-2; D gene uncertain. The ends were cut back, 6 bases at V and 0 bases at J, with 11 bases in the middle. CDR1 is SNHLY, CDR2 FYNNEI, per germline. The CDR3 extends over 15 amino acids. The CDR3 sequence: CASRSNAANTGELFF. The DNA for the CDR3 is TGTGCCAGCAGGAGTAACGCAGCGAACACCGGGGAGCTGTTTTTT.

This clonotype appeared many times. This chain connects TRBV30 to TRBJ2-7, with 8 bases identical to TRBD2. V gave up 0 bases and J gave up 3 bases; unmatched junction bases: 4. This CDR3 spans 14 amino acids. Germline CDR1 GTSNPN, CDR2 SVGIG (reference sequence). CDR3 region: CAWSVLLADYEQYF. CDR3 nucleotides: TGTGCCTGGAGTGTACTACTAGCGGACTACGAGCAGTACTTC.

This chain connects TRBV29-1 to TRBJ1-1; D unresolved. CDR3 length: 14 residues. The V gene's germline CDR1 is SQVTM and CDR2 ANQGSEA. Trimming shortened V by 1 base and J by 0 bases, and 9 bases separated the two germline ends. The CDR3 region is CSVEAARLNTEAFF. The DNA of the CDR3 is TGCAGCGTTGAAGCTGCACGCCTGAACACTGAAGCTTTCTTT.